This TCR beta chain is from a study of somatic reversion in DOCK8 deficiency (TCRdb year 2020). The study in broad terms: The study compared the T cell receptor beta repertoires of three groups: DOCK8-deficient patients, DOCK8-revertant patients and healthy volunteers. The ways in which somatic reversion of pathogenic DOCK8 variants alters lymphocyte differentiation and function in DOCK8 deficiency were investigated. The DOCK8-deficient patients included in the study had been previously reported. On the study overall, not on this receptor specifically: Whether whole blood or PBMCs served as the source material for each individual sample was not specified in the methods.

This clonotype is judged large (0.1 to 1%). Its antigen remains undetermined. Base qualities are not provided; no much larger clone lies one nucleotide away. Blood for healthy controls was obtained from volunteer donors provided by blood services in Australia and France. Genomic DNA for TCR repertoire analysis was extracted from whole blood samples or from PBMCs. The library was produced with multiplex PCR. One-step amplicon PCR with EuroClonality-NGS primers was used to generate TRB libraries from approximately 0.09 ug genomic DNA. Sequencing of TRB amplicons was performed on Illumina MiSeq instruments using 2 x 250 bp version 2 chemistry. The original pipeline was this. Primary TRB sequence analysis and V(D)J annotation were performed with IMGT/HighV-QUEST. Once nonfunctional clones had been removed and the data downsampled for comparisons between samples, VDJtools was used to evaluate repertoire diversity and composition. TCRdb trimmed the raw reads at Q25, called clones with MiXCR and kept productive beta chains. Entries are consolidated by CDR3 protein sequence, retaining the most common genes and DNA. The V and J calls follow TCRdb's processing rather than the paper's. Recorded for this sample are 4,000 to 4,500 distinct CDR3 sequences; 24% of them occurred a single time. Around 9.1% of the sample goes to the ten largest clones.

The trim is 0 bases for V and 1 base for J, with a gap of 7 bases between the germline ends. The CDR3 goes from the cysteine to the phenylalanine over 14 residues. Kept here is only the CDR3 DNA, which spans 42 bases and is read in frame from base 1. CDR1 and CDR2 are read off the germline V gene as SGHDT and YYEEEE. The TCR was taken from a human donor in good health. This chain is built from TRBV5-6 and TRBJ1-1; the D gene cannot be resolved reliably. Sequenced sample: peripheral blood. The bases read TGTGCCAGCAGCTTGGCGTCGTGGAACACTGAAGCTTTCTTT. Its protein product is CASSLASWNTEAFF.